The clone carrying this T cell receptor (beta chain) was seen only a few times. Its target is unknown. The data derive from a study of shared clonotypes between healthy human individuals. Study-wide findings and caveats: Apart from blood, nothing was sampled; tissue repertoires likely differ. With few donors, the genetic and exposure-history diversity represented was limited.

Per the germline V gene, CDR1 is SGHTA and CDR2 is FQGNSA. V lost 0 bases to trimming and J lost 5 bases; unmatched junction nucleotides: 2. CDR3 length: 15 residues. The assay used deep level. The protocol was immunoSEQ multiplex PCR, while the TCRdb copy is restricted to in-frame clones and leaves out a portion. This sample has hundreds of thousands of clones, with about 76% found just once. This chain joins TRBV7-2 and TRBJ2-3; 10 nucleotides align to TRBD2. This TCR derives from a middle-aged woman in good health. Some clones in this sample may be carry-over from other donors' samples. Sequences were obtained from PBMCs. CDR3: CASSLATSGEDTQYF. The DNA for the CDR3 is TGTGCCAGCAGCTTAGCCACTAGCGGGGAAGATACGCAGTATTTT.